These T cell receptor beta chains were read from a single sample in a study of blood T cell repertoires in COVID-19. Here immunoSEQ multiplex PCR was the method, and the copy in TCRdb shows in-frame clones only, minus some. The table includes 150,000 to 200,000 clones, roughly four fifths detected once. Sequenced: peripheral blood. The receptor source for this set is a man in his sixties with active or convalescent COVID-19. The CDR3 runs from the conserved cysteine through the conserved F or W. A D gene is named only where the DNA matches it firmly. The size of a clone is reported for some rows only, either as once, few or many, or as a class for expanded clones.

J: TRBJ1-3
V: TRBV10-3
D: .
size: .
DNA: TGTGCCATCACGACGGAGACTGGAAACACCATATATTTT
CDR3: CAITTETGNTIYF

J: TRBJ1-5
V: TRBV6-4
D: TRBD1
size: .
DNA: TGTGCCAGCAGTGACTCTGGGACAGTCAATCAGCCCCAGCATTTT
CDR3: CASSDSGTVNQPQHF

J: TRBJ2-1
V: TRBV27
D: .
size: .
DNA: TGTGCCAGCAGTTCAATGACTGCTTACAATGAGCAGTTCTTC
CDR3: CASSSMTAYNEQFF

J: TRBJ2-2
V: TRBV2
D: .
size: .
DNA: TGTGCCAGCAGGCAGATGGCCGGGGAGCTGTTTTTT
CDR3: CASRQMAGELFF

J: TRBJ2-5
V: TRBV11-2
D: .
size: .
DNA: TGTGCCAGCAGCCGTGCGACTAGGAACCAAGAGACCCAGTACTTC
CDR3: CASSRATRNQETQYF

J: TRBJ1-2
V: TRBV19
D: .
size: few
DNA: TGTGCCAGTAGTATAACAGGGCCAGCTAACTATGGCTACACCTTC
CDR3: CASSITGPANYGYTF

J: TRBJ2-1
V: TRBV2
D: .
size: .
DNA: TGTGCCAGCAGTGAAGATCCAAATTACAATGAGCAGTTCTTC
CDR3: CASSEDPNYNEQFF

J: TRBJ2-7
V: TRBV10-3
D: TRBD2
size: .
DNA: TGTGCCATCAGTGTCCTAGCGGGGGCGAGCGCGGGGGAGCAGTACTTC
CDR3: CAISVLAGASAGEQYF

J: TRBJ2-5
V: TRBV2
D: TRBD2
size: .
DNA: TGTGCCAGCAGGCGGGCTAGCGGCGCGCAAGAGACCCAGTACTTC
CDR3: CASRRASGAQETQYF

J: TRBJ2-3
V: TRBV2
D: .
size: few
DNA: TGTGCCAGCAGTGCTTGGGCTAGCACAGATACGCAGTATTTT
CDR3: CASSAWASTDTQYF

J: TRBJ2-5
V: TRBV5-4
D: TRBD1
size: once
DNA: TGTGCCAGCAGCTCGATTGGGGACAGACAAGAGACCCAGTACTTC
CDR3: CASSSIGDRQETQYF

J: TRBJ2-7
V: TRBV19
D: .
size: few
DNA: TGTGCCAGTTCGGTCCTGGGCTTCGAGCAGTACTTC
CDR3: CASSVLGFEQYF

J: TRBJ2-7
V: TRBV2
D: .
size: .
DNA: TGTGCCAGCAAAGGACAGCTATGGGACTACGAGCAGTACTTC
CDR3: CASKGQLWDYEQYF

J: TRBJ2-1
V: TRBV2
D: TRBD1
size: few
DNA: TGTGCCAGCACCCCTAGGACAGGCTACAATGAGCAGTTCTTC
CDR3: CASTPRTGYNEQFF

J: TRBJ2-7
V: TRBV6-1
D: .
size: .
DNA: TGTGCCAGCCGTTTCGACTCCGAGCAGTACTTC
CDR3: CASRFDSEQYF

J: TRBJ2-1
V: TRBV6-1
D: TRBD2
size: .
DNA: TGTGCCAGCAGTGAACTAGCGGGAGCAGACAATGAGCAGTTCTTC
CDR3: CASSELAGADNEQFF

J: TRBJ2-1
V: TRBV19
D: TRBD2
size: .
DNA: TGTGCCAGTAACGCCCCTCCGGGGGGGCAGTTCTTC
CDR3: CASNAPPGGQFF

J: TRBJ2-1
V: TRBV5-1
D: TRBD2
size: .
DNA: TGCGCCAGCAGCCACCGCCGACTAGCGGGGGGGAATGAGCAGTTCTTC
CDR3: CASSHRRLAGGNEQFF

J: TRBJ1-6
V: TRBV28
D: TRBD1
size: .
DNA: TGTGCCAGCAGTTACTCGGACAGGGAGGGCCACTTT
CDR3: CASSYSDREGHF

J: TRBJ2-3
V: TRBV6-6
D: TRBD2
size: .
DNA: TGTGCCAGCAGTGCTAGCGGGGGAGATACGCAGTATTTT
CDR3: CASSASGGDTQYF

J: TRBJ2-7
V: TRBV18
D: .
size: once
DNA: TGTGCCAGCACCCACTCGACTTCCTACGAGCAGTACTTC
CDR3: CASTHSTSYEQYF

J: TRBJ1-1
V: TRBV24-1
D: TRBD1
size: .
DNA: TGTGCCACCAGCAGGGAGTCAGGGGGTGAAGCTTTCTTT
CDR3: CATSRESGGEAFF

J: TRBJ1-1
V: TRBV6-5
D: .
size: .
DNA: TGTGCCAGCAGTCTAGGGGTGAAGAACACTGAAGCTTTCTTT
CDR3: CASSLGVKNTEAFF

J: TRBJ2-6
V: TRBV11-3
D: .
size: .
DNA: TGTGCCAGCAGCTTGGGCGACTCTGGGGCCAACGTCCTGACTTTC
CDR3: CASSLGDSGANVLTF

J: TRBJ1-1
V: TRBV12-3/TRBV12-4
D: .
size: .
DNA: TGTGCCAGCAGGATCAGGGGCGTGGAGGCTTTCTTT
CDR3: CASRIRGVEAFF

J: TRBJ2-5
V: TRBV3-1/TRBV3-2
D: .
size: .
DNA: TGTGCCAGCAGCCAAATAACAGGGCTAGAGACCCAGTACTTC
CDR3: CASSQITGLETQYF

J: TRBJ1-3
V: TRBV7-9
D: .
size: .
DNA: TGTGCCAGCAGCGTGGTATCCCGGGAAACCGGAAACACCATATATTTT
CDR3: CASSVVSRETGNTIYF

J: TRBJ1-3
V: TRBV9
D: TRBD1
size: .
DNA: TGTGCCAGCAGCGTAGTAGGACAGGGTGCCGGAAACACCATATATTTT
CDR3: CASSVVGQGAGNTIYF

J: TRBJ1-5
V: TRBV18
D: TRBD1
size: .
DNA: TGTGCCAGCTCACTTGGGACAGGGGGCAATCAGCCCCAGCATTTT
CDR3: CASSLGTGGNQPQHF

J: TRBJ1-5
V: TRBV9
D: .
size: .
DNA: TGTGCCAGCAGCGAAAACCCAGGGGGCAATCAGCCCCAGCATTTT
CDR3: CASSENPGGNQPQHF

J: TRBJ2-5
V: TRBV11-2
D: TRBD1
size: .
DNA: TGTGCCAGCAGCCTAACAGGGGTAGGAGAGACCCAGTACTTC
CDR3: CASSLTGVGETQYF

J: TRBJ1-2
V: TRBV27
D: TRBD1
size: .
DNA: TGTGCCAGCAGCCTCAGGGACCCGGGACAGGGGGCAAACTATGGCTACACCTTC
CDR3: CASSLRDPGQGANYGYTF

J: TRBJ1-5
V: TRBV10-3
D: TRBD1
size: .
DNA: TGTGCCATCAGCGAGTACTCGGGACAGATCAATCAGCCCCAGCATTTT
CDR3: CAISEYSGQINQPQHF

J: TRBJ2-4
V: TRBV27
D: .
size: .
DNA: TGTGCCAGCAGTTTTGGCAGGACCAAAAACATTCAGTACTTC
CDR3: CASSFGRTKNIQYF

J: TRBJ1-3
V: TRBV7-9
D: TRBD1
size: once
DNA: TGTGCCAGCAGCTTAGAGGGGGCTTATGGAAACACCATATATTTT
CDR3: CASSLEGAYGNTIYF

J: TRBJ1-1
V: TRBV27
D: TRBD1
size: .
DNA: TGTGCCAGCAGTTTTAGGGGGACAGACACTGAAGCTTTCTTT
CDR3: CASSFRGTDTEAFF

J: TRBJ1-1
V: TRBV28
D: TRBD1
size: few
DNA: TGTGCCAGCAGTGCCCCGGGACAGGGGGGGGCTGAAGCTTTCTTT
CDR3: CASSAPGQGGAEAFF

J: TRBJ1-2
V: TRBV5-5
D: .
size: .
DNA: TGTGCCAGCAGCTTGGGGGGGCCAACTAACTATGGCTACACCTTC
CDR3: CASSLGGPTNYGYTF

J: TRBJ2-7
V: TRBV6-6
D: .
size: .
DNA: TGTGCCAGCAGTGGGGGGGGGCACGAGCAGTACTTC
CDR3: CASSGGGHEQYF

J: TRBJ2-5
V: TRBV3-1/TRBV3-2
D: .
size: few
DNA: TGTGCCAGCAGCCAAGGATTTAGCCTAAGGGAGACCCAGTACTTC
CDR3: CASSQGFSLRETQYF

J: TRBJ2-3
V: TRBV5-4
D: TRBD2
size: .
DNA: TGTGCCAGCAGCCCGCCGGGACTAGCGGGATCAGATACGCAGTATTTT
CDR3: CASSPPGLAGSDTQYF

J: TRBJ2-5
V: TRBV19
D: TRBD1
size: .
DNA: TGTGCCAGTGGGTCGGTACAGGGGTCCGAGACCCAGTACTTC
CDR3: CASGSVQGSETQYF

J: TRBJ2-3
V: TRBV7-2
D: .
size: .
DNA: TGTGCCAGCAGCACCAGGGTAGATACGCAGTATTTT
CDR3: CASSTRVDTQYF

J: TRBJ2-5
V: TRBV2
D: TRBD1
size: .
DNA: TGTGCCACCACCGCGAACGACAGGGGGGAGACCCAGTACTTC
CDR3: CATTANDRGETQYF

J: TRBJ1-5
V: TRBV7-2
D: .
size: .
DNA: TGTGCCAGCAGCTTAGCAGGGGGATATCAGCCCCAGCATTTT
CDR3: CASSLAGGYQPQHF

J: TRBJ1-1
V: TRBV6-6
D: TRBD1
size: .
DNA: TGTGCCAGCTGCCCAGGGGGGACTGAAGCTTTCTTT
CDR3: CASCPGGTEAFF

J: TRBJ1-6
V: TRBV9
D: .
size: few
DNA: TGTGCCAGCAGCTCGCTCGAGGTCGCCACACCCCTCCACTTT
CDR3: CASSSLEVATPLHF

J: TRBJ2-1
V: TRBV24-1
D: TRBD1
size: once
DNA: TGTGCCACCAGTGATTGGGACAGGGGTTACAATGAGCAGTTCTTC
CDR3: CATSDWDRGYNEQFF

J: TRBJ2-3
V: TRBV6-6
D: .
size: .
DNA: TGTGCCAGCAGTAATCGGGGGATAGGCACAGATACGCAGTATTTT
CDR3: CASSNRGIGTDTQYF

J: TRBJ2-2
V: TRBV5-4
D: TRBD1
size: .
DNA: TGTGCCAGCAGCTCCGATGACAGGGGGCCGAACACCGGGGAGCTGTTTTTT
CDR3: CASSSDDRGPNTGELFF

J: TRBJ2-2
V: TRBV6-5
D: TRBD1
size: once
DNA: TGTGCCACCGACAGGGGGCAGGGTACCGGGGAGCTGTTTTTT
CDR3: CATDRGQGTGELFF

J: TRBJ2-7
V: TRBV4-1
D: .
size: .
DNA: TGCGCCAGCAGCGATTACCGAGGAAGCTACGAGCAGTACTTC
CDR3: CASSDYRGSYEQYF